This is a list of T cell receptor beta chains from one sample in a study of cytomegalovirus exposure and HLA in healthy donors. TCRdb's copy holds only in-frame clones and misses some; the assay was immunoSEQ multiplex PCR. Of 100,000 to 150,000 clones listed, approximately 75% were seen once; the top ten hold around 4%. The sample taken for sequencing was PBMCs. These receptors were taken from a man younger than 40 in good health and CMV-seronegative. The CDR3 runs from the conserved cysteine through the conserved F or W. Each record gives: J gene, D gene, clone size, V gene, CDR3 length, CDR3 protein, CDR3 DNA. The D gene is left open where the match is weak. The listing skips clone size in some rows; elsewhere it reads once, few, many or a size class.

J gene: TRBJ2-1; D gene: TRBD2; clone size: .; V gene: TRBV2; CDR3 length: 13; CDR3 protein: CASYAGGHTEQFF; CDR3 DNA: TGTGCCAGTTATGCGGGGGGGCATACTGAGCAGTTCTTC
J gene: TRBJ2-5; D gene: .; clone size: .; V gene: TRBV4-2; CDR3 length: 16; CDR3 protein: CASSQDAWRGGETQYF; CDR3 DNA: TGTGCCAGCAGCCAAGATGCGTGGAGGGGAGGTGAGACCCAGTACTTC
J gene: TRBJ1-6; D gene: .; clone size: .; V gene: TRBV10-2; CDR3 length: 13; CDR3 protein: CATHVTGNSPLHF; CDR3 DNA: TGCGCTACACACGTTACGGGGAATTCACCCCTCCACTTT
J gene: TRBJ2-7; D gene: TRBD2; clone size: .; V gene: TRBV9; CDR3 length: 17; CDR3 protein: CASSVGTSGGVSLEQYF; CDR3 DNA: TGTGCCAGCAGCGTAGGGACTAGCGGGGGCGTATCCCTCGAGCAGTACTTC
J gene: TRBJ2-5; D gene: TRBD2; clone size: .; V gene: TRBV11-2; CDR3 length: 12; CDR3 protein: CASSSGEETQYF; CDR3 DNA: TGTGCCAGCTCTAGCGGGGAAGAGACCCAGTACTTC
J gene: TRBJ2-5; D gene: .; clone size: .; V gene: TRBV27; CDR3 length: 13; CDR3 protein: CASSYRRQETQYF; CDR3 DNA: TGTGCCAGCAGTTACCGTCGGCAAGAGACCCAGTACTTC
J gene: TRBJ2-1; D gene: .; clone size: .; V gene: TRBV27; CDR3 length: 13; CDR3 protein: CASSLPGVNEQFF; CDR3 DNA: TGTGCCAGCAGTTTGCCCGGGGTTAATGAGCAGTTCTTC
J gene: TRBJ2-5; D gene: .; clone size: .; V gene: TRBV11-1; CDR3 length: 14; CDR3 protein: CASSPQQGWETQYF; CDR3 DNA: TGTGCCAGCAGCCCCCAACAGGGTTGGGAGACCCAGTACTTC
J gene: TRBJ1-2; D gene: .; clone size: .; V gene: TRBV18; CDR3 length: 13; CDR3 protein: CASSPTNGYGYTF; CDR3 DNA: TGTGCCAGCTCACCGACAAATGGCTATGGCTACACCTTC
J gene: TRBJ2-2; D gene: TRBD2; clone size: .; V gene: TRBV5-1; CDR3 length: 15; CDR3 protein: CASSLGLAGTGELFF; CDR3 DNA: TGCGCCAGCAGCTTGGGGCTAGCGGGGACCGGGGAGCTGTTTTTT
J gene: TRBJ1-5; D gene: TRBD1; clone size: few; V gene: TRBV28; CDR3 length: 15; CDR3 protein: CASSLTGGHNQPQHF; CDR3 DNA: TGTGCCAGCAGTTTGACAGGGGGCCACAATCAGCCCCAGCATTTT
J gene: TRBJ2-1; D gene: TRBD2; clone size: few; V gene: TRBV27; CDR3 length: 16; CDR3 protein: CASSPFKAGGYNEQFF; CDR3 DNA: TGTGCCAGCAGTCCCTTCAAAGCGGGGGGCTACAATGAGCAGTTCTTC
J gene: TRBJ1-1; D gene: TRBD1; clone size: few; V gene: TRBV5-6; CDR3 length: 14; CDR3 protein: CASSLRDRVPEAFF; CDR3 DNA: TGTGCCAGCAGCTTAAGAGACAGGGTTCCTGAAGCTTTCTTT
J gene: TRBJ2-1; D gene: TRBD2; clone size: .; V gene: TRBV2; CDR3 length: 14; CDR3 protein: CASSEGSGGYEQFF; CDR3 DNA: TGTGCCAGCAGTGAGGGTAGCGGGGGCTATGAGCAGTTCTTC
J gene: TRBJ2-1; D gene: .; clone size: .; V gene: TRBV2; CDR3 length: 12; CDR3 protein: CASFARGNEQFF; CDR3 DNA: TGTGCCAGCTTCGCGCGCGGGAATGAGCAGTTCTTC
J gene: TRBJ2-6; D gene: .; clone size: .; V gene: TRBV18; CDR3 length: 14; CDR3 protein: CASSDNSGANVLTF; CDR3 DNA: TGTGCCAGCTCAGACAACTCTGGGGCCAACGTCCTGACTTTC
J gene: TRBJ1-1; D gene: .; clone size: .; V gene: TRBV5-6; CDR3 length: 12; CDR3 protein: CASSPIGGQAFF; CDR3 DNA: TGTGCCAGCAGCCCAATCGGGGGGCAGGCTTTCTTT
J gene: TRBJ2-3; D gene: TRBD2; clone size: once; V gene: TRBV10-2; CDR3 length: 14; CDR3 protein: CASGLAGGTDTQYF; CDR3 DNA: TGCGCCAGTGGACTAGCGGGGGGGACAGATACGCAGTATTTT
J gene: TRBJ2-2; D gene: TRBD1; clone size: few; V gene: TRBV5-1; CDR3 length: 13; CDR3 protein: CASSLQGAGELFF; CDR3 DNA: TGCGCCAGCAGCTTACAGGGGGCCGGGGAGCTGTTTTTT
J gene: TRBJ2-5; D gene: .; clone size: .; V gene: TRBV4-1; CDR3 length: 17; CDR3 protein: CASSQEYRYRGGETQYF; CDR3 DNA: TGCGCCAGCAGCCAAGAGTATCGGTACAGGGGGGGGGAGACCCAGTACTTC
J gene: TRBJ2-3; D gene: .; clone size: .; V gene: TRBV7-9; CDR3 length: 14; CDR3 protein: CASSPRQPSDTQYF; CDR3 DNA: TGTGCCAGCAGCCCCCGACAGCCCTCGGATACGCAGTATTTT
J gene: TRBJ1-1; D gene: .; clone size: .; V gene: TRBV5-4; CDR3 length: 13; CDR3 protein: CASSLDRDDEAFF; CDR3 DNA: TGTGCCAGCAGCTTGGACAGGGACGACGAAGCTTTCTTT
J gene: TRBJ1-2; D gene: TRBD1; clone size: .; V gene: TRBV11-2; CDR3 length: 17; CDR3 protein: CASSLVPGTGRGYGYTF; CDR3 DNA: TGTGCCAGCAGCTTAGTCCCCGGGACAGGGAGAGGCTATGGCTACACCTTC
J gene: TRBJ2-3; D gene: TRBD1; clone size: .; V gene: TRBV5-8; CDR3 length: 16; CDR3 protein: CASSLGGLTSTDTQYF; CDR3 DNA: TGTGCCAGCAGCTTAGGGGGCCTTACAAGCACAGATACGCAGTATTTT
J gene: TRBJ2-7; D gene: .; clone size: .; V gene: TRBV6-1; CDR3 length: 13; CDR3 protein: CASSPQREGEQYF; CDR3 DNA: TGTGCCAGCAGTCCCCAGAGAGAGGGCGAGCAGTACTTC
J gene: TRBJ2-1; D gene: .; clone size: .; V gene: TRBV29-1; CDR3 length: 12; CDR3 protein: CSVVKSYNEQFF; CDR3 DNA: TGCAGCGTTGTAAAATCCTACAATGAGCAGTTCTTC
J gene: TRBJ2-2; D gene: TRBD1; clone size: few; V gene: TRBV7-6; CDR3 length: 18; CDR3 protein: CASSPREPGQGFYGELFF; CDR3 DNA: TGTGCCAGCAGCCCCCGTGAGCCGGGACAGGGTTTTTACGGGGAGCTGTTTTTT
J gene: TRBJ1-6; D gene: TRBD1; clone size: .; V gene: TRBV9; CDR3 length: 14; CDR3 protein: CASSVGDSLSPLHF; CDR3 DNA: TGTGCCAGCAGCGTAGGGGACAGCCTTTCACCCCTCCACTTT
J gene: TRBJ2-2; D gene: .; clone size: once; V gene: TRBV27; CDR3 length: 16; CDR3 protein: CASSFSAGEHPGELFF; CDR3 DNA: TGTGCCAGCAGTTTCTCGGCAGGGGAGCACCCCGGGGAGCTGTTTTTT
J gene: TRBJ1-2; D gene: TRBD1; clone size: .; V gene: TRBV2; CDR3 length: 17; CDR3 protein: CASPKTYRGRTNYGYTF; CDR3 DNA: TGTGCCAGCCCTAAAACCTACAGGGGTCGGACTAACTATGGCTACACCTTC
J gene: TRBJ2-5; D gene: TRBD2; clone size: .; V gene: TRBV4-1; CDR3 length: 17; CDR3 protein: CASSQVSGGAGVKTQYF; CDR3 DNA: TGCGCCAGCAGCCAAGTAAGCGGGGGGGCCGGCGTAAAGACCCAGTACTTC
J gene: TRBJ1-2; D gene: .; clone size: .; V gene: TRBV6-4; CDR3 length: 12; CDR3 protein: CAIRWGGRGYTF; CDR3 DNA: TGTGCCATCCGGTGGGGGGGCAGGGGCTACACCTTC
J gene: TRBJ1-5; D gene: .; clone size: .; V gene: TRBV28; CDR3 length: 14; CDR3 protein: CASSSTGQGQPQHF; CDR3 DNA: TGTGCCAGCAGTTCAACAGGGCAGGGGCAGCCCCAGCATTTT
J gene: TRBJ1-6; D gene: .; clone size: once; V gene: TRBV4-1; CDR3 length: 16; CDR3 protein: CASSRSSTGPNSPLHF; CDR3 DNA: TGCGCCAGCAGCCGCTCCTCAACAGGGCCTAATTCACCCCTCCACTTT
J gene: TRBJ1-5; D gene: TRBD1; clone size: .; V gene: TRBV16; CDR3 length: 17; CDR3 protein: CASSQSRGQGGNQPQHF; CDR3 DNA: TGTGCCAGCAGCCAATCAAGGGGACAGGGTGGGAATCAGCCCCAGCATTTT
J gene: TRBJ2-3; D gene: TRBD1; clone size: .; V gene: TRBV29-1; CDR3 length: 15; CDR3 protein: CSVEGAGGSTDTQYF; CDR3 DNA: TGCAGCGTTGAAGGGGCAGGGGGAAGCACAGATACGCAGTATTTT
J gene: TRBJ1-3; D gene: TRBD1; clone size: .; V gene: TRBV4-2; CDR3 length: 17; CDR3 protein: CASSQVDRVTAGNTIYF; CDR3 DNA: TGTGCCAGCAGCCAAGTTGACAGGGTAACCGCTGGAAACACCATATATTTT
J gene: TRBJ2-5; D gene: TRBD2; clone size: .; V gene: TRBV9; CDR3 length: 16; CDR3 protein: CASSVGAGGGLETQYF; CDR3 DNA: TGTGCCAGCAGCGTAGGGGCGGGGGGGGGATTGGAGACCCAGTACTTC
J gene: TRBJ2-5; D gene: TRBD1; clone size: .; V gene: TRBV18; CDR3 length: 19; CDR3 protein: CASSPGQAGGQGAGETQYF; CDR3 DNA: TGTGCCAGCTCACCAGGCCAAGCCGGCGGACAGGGGGCTGGGGAGACCCAGTACTTC
J gene: TRBJ2-1; D gene: TRBD1; clone size: .; V gene: TRBV19; CDR3 length: 15; CDR3 protein: CASSIKGAAGNEQFF; CDR3 DNA: TGTGCCAGTAGTATTAAGGGGGCGGCGGGCAATGAGCAGTTCTTC
J gene: TRBJ1-1; D gene: TRBD1; clone size: few; V gene: TRBV6-5; CDR3 length: 14; CDR3 protein: CASVRGTVNTEAFF; CDR3 DNA: TGTGCCAGCGTCCGTGGGACAGTGAACACTGAAGCTTTCTTT
J gene: TRBJ2-5; D gene: TRBD1; clone size: .; V gene: TRBV7-9; CDR3 length: 15; CDR3 protein: CASSLVDRRQETQYF; CDR3 DNA: TGTGCCAGCAGCTTAGTGGACAGGCGCCAAGAGACCCAGTACTTC
J gene: TRBJ1-4; D gene: .; clone size: .; V gene: TRBV7-6; CDR3 length: 15; CDR3 protein: CASSLHYASGEKLFF; CDR3 DNA: TGTGCCAGCAGCTTACACTACGCGTCCGGTGAAAAACTGTTTTTT
J gene: TRBJ1-1; D gene: TRBD1; clone size: .; V gene: TRBV5-1; CDR3 length: 14; CDR3 protein: CASSLDRANTEAFF; CDR3 DNA: TGCGCCAGCAGCCTCGACAGGGCGAACACTGAAGCTTTCTTT
J gene: TRBJ1-2; D gene: .; clone size: few; V gene: TRBV7-2; CDR3 length: 14; CDR3 protein: CASSSSQATYGYTF; CDR3 DNA: TGTGCCAGCAGCTCCAGCCAGGCCACCTATGGCTACACCTTC
J gene: TRBJ1-1; D gene: .; clone size: .; V gene: TRBV6-5; CDR3 length: 13; CDR3 protein: CATHRGRDTEAFF; CDR3 DNA: TGTGCCACTCACCGGGGAAGGGACACTGAAGCTTTCTTT
J gene: TRBJ2-5; D gene: .; clone size: .; V gene: TRBV7-7; CDR3 length: 15; CDR3 protein: CASSLGLLSRETQYF; CDR3 DNA: TGTGCTAGCAGCTTGGGACTCCTCAGTCGAGAGACCCAGTACTTC
J gene: TRBJ1-2; D gene: TRBD1; clone size: .; V gene: TRBV19; CDR3 length: 15; CDR3 protein: CASSIQGTGAFGYTF; CDR3 DNA: TGTGCCAGTAGTATTCAGGGGACAGGGGCATTTGGCTACACCTTC
J gene: TRBJ1-1; D gene: .; clone size: .; V gene: TRBV19; CDR3 length: 16; CDR3 protein: CASSIERQFVNTEAFF; CDR3 DNA: TGTGCCAGTAGTATCGAGAGACAGTTCGTGAACACTGAAGCTTTCTTT
J gene: TRBJ1-6; D gene: .; clone size: .; V gene: TRBV6-1; CDR3 length: 16; CDR3 protein: CASSVQAEPYNSPLHF; CDR3 DNA: TGTGCCAGCAGTGTGCAGGCCGAGCCCTATAATTCACCCCTCCACTTT
J gene: TRBJ2-3; D gene: .; clone size: .; V gene: TRBV27; CDR3 length: 14; CDR3 protein: CASSFQGLPDTQYF; CDR3 DNA: TGTGCCAGCAGTTTCCAGGGACTCCCAGATACGCAGTATTTT
J gene: TRBJ1-1; D gene: .; clone size: few; V gene: TRBV5-1; CDR3 length: 14; CDR3 protein: CASSLGAEGTEAFF; CDR3 DNA: TGCGCCAGCAGCTTGGGAGCCGAGGGCACTGAAGCTTTCTTT
J gene: TRBJ2-1; D gene: TRBD1; clone size: .; V gene: TRBV5-1; CDR3 length: 14; CDR3 protein: CASSYPRTGDEQFF; CDR3 DNA: TGCGCCAGCAGCTACCCCCGAACAGGGGATGAGCAGTTCTTC